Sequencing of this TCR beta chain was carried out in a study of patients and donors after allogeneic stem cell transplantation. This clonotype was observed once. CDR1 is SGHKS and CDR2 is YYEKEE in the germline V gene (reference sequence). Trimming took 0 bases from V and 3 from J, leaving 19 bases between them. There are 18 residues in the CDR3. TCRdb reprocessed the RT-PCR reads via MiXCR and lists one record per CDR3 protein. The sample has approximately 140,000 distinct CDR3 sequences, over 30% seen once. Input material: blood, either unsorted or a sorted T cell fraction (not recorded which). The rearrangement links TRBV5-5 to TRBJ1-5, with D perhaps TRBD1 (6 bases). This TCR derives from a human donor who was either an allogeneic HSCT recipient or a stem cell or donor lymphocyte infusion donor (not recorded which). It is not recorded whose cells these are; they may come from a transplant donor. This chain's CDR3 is CASSLAWGLEDFNQPQHF. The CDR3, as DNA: TGTGCCAGCAGCTTGGCCTGGGGGCTCGAAGATTTCAATCAGCCCCAGCATTTT.